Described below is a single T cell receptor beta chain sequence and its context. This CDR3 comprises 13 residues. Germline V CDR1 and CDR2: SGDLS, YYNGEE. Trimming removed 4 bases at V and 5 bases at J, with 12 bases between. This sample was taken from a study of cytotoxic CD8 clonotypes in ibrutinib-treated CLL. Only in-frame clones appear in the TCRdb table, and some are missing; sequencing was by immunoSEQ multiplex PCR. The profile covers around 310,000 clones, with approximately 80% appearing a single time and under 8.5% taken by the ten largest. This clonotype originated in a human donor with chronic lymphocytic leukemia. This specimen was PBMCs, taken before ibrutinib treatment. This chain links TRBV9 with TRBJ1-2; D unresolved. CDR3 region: CASSPGGSYGYTF. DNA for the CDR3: TGTGCCAGCAGCCCGGGAGGGAGTTATGGCTACACCTTC. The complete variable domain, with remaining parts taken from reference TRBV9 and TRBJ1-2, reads DSGVTQTPKHLITATGQRVTLRCSPRSGDLSVYWYQQSLDQGLQFLIQYYNGEERAKGNILERFSAQQFPDLHSELNLSSLELGDSALYFCASSPGGSYGYTFGSGTRLTVV.